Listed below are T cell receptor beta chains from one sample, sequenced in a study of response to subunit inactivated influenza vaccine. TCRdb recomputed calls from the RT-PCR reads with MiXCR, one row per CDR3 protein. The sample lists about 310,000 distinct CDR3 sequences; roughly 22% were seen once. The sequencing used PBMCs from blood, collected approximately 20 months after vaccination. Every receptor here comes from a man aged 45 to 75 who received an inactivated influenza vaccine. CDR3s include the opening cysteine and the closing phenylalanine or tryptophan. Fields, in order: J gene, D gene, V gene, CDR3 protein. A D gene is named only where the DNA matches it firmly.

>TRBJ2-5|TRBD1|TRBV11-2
CASSPGGQGVQETQYF
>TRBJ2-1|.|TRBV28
CASSLLYFRGGENEQFF
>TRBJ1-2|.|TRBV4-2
CASSHPSGEPKNYGYTF
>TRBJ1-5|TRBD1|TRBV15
CATSSGQGYQPQHF
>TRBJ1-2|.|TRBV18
CASSRDKVDYGYTF
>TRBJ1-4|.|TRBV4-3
CASSHLRATNEKLFF
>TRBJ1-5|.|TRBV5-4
CASSLTVGNQPQHF
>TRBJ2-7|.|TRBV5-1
CASSSDQGFRYEQYF
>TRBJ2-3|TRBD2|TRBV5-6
CASSRNLAATTDTQYF
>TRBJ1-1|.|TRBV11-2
CASSFPEVTWSTEAFF
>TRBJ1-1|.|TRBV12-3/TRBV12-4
CASRKTQNTEAFF
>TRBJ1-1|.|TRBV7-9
CASSHPGDTEAFF
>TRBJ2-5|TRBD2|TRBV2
CASQGLAGAETQYF
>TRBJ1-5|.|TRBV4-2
CASSQERDSNQPQHF
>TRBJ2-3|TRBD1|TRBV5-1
CASSSQGVSTDTQYF
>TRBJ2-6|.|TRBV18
CASSVGRNVLTF
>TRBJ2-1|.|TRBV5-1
CASSLDSFEVNEQFF
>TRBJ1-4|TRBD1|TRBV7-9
CASSFGQGVNEKLFF